A selection of T cell receptor beta chains follows, all from one sample in a study of cytomegalovirus exposure and HLA in healthy donors. The assay was immunoSEQ multiplex PCR, and TCRdb's table has in-frame clones only and misses some. The sample consists of about 170,000 clones, almost 80% of them appearing once. The sample taken for sequencing was PBMCs. The receptors here all came from a man in his forties in good health and CMV-seropositive. The CDR3 runs from the conserved cysteine through the conserved F or W. A D gene is named only where the DNA matches it firmly. A clone size is listed for some rows: how often the clone was seen (once, few, many), or a class if it is expanded.

TRBD2	TRBV5-4	.	TRBJ2-1	CASSLTSGSYNEQFF	TGTGCCAGCAGCTTGACTAGCGGGAGCTACAATGAGCAGTTCTTC
TRBD1	TRBV18	once	TRBJ1-2	CASSPRTGQGNGYTF	TGTGCCAGCTCACCGCGAACGGGACAGGGGAATGGCTACACCTTC
.	TRBV4-1	few	TRBJ2-5	CASSQGLGTVQETQYF	TGCGCCAGCAGCCAAGGGCTCGGGACTGTTCAAGAGACCCAGTACTTC
TRBD2	TRBV7-3	many	TRBJ2-5	CASSSTGRIQETQYF	TGTGCCAGCAGTTCAACCGGGAGGATCCAAGAGACCCAGTACTTC
TRBD1	TRBV7-2	.	TRBJ2-3	CASSFLTGSEDTQYF	TGTGCCAGCAGCTTCCTGACAGGGAGTGAAGATACGCAGTATTTT
TRBD2	TRBV5-1	.	TRBJ2-4	CASSFSGEDIQYF	TGCGCCAGCAGCTTCAGCGGGGAGGACATTCAGTACTTC
TRBD1	TRBV5-5	few	TRBJ1-4	CASSFRDRENEKLFF	TGTGCCAGCAGCTTCCGGGACAGGGAAAATGAAAAACTGTTTTTT
TRBD1	TRBV15	.	TRBJ1-1	CATSRVDRGGTEAFF	TGTGCCACCAGCAGGGTGGACAGGGGAGGGACTGAAGCTTTCTTT
.	TRBV5-1	.	TRBJ2-3	CASSFVILANTDTQYF	TGCGCCAGCAGCTTCGTGATATTAGCTAACACAGATACGCAGTATTTT
TRBD2	TRBV5-5	.	TRBJ2-3	CASGTSGRASDTQYF	TGTGCCAGCGGGACTAGCGGGAGGGCCTCAGATACGCAGTATTTT
.	TRBV9	.	TRBJ2-5	CASSASGLRGETQYF	TGTGCCAGCAGCGCCTCGGGTCTGCGGGGCGAGACCCAGTACTTC
.	TRBV5-1	.	TRBJ2-7	CASSSRDTPYEQYF	TGCGCCAGCAGCTCACGGGACACCCCCTACGAGCAGTACTTC
.	TRBV4-1	.	TRBJ2-6	CASSQDRGLSGANGLTF	TGCGCCAGCAGCCAAGATAGGGGACTCTCTGGGGCCAACGGCCTGACTTTC
TRBD2	TRBV18	few	TRBJ2-5	CASSPRPSGSRGQETQYF	TGTGCCAGCTCACCAAGGCCTAGCGGGAGTCGGGGACAAGAGACCCAGTACTTC
TRBD2	TRBV5-6	.	TRBJ2-7	CASSSGGRASRYEQYF	TGTGCCAGCAGCTCCGGGGGGAGGGCCTCCAGGTACGAGCAGTACTTC
.	TRBV5-1	.	TRBJ2-5	CASSLGDVETQYF	TGCGCCAGCAGCTTAGGAGATGTAGAGACCCAGTACTTC
.	TRBV7-2	.	TRBJ1-1	CASSPRQGTNTEAFF	TGTGCCAGCAGCCCCCGTCAGGGCACGAACACTGAAGCTTTCTTT
.	TRBV6-6	.	TRBJ1-1	CASRRTPNTEAFF	TGTGCCAGCAGACGGACTCCGAACACTGAAGCTTTCTTT
TRBD2	TRBV15	.	TRBJ2-1	CATSRGASGRSEQFF	TGTGCCACCAGCAGAGGCGCTAGCGGGAGATCTGAGCAGTTCTTC
TRBD1	TRBV5-4	.	TRBJ1-2	CASSLQGPNYGYTF	TGTGCCAGCAGCTTACAGGGGCCTAACTATGGCTACACCTTC
TRBD1	TRBV5-8	.	TRBJ1-4	CASGDRGTFLNEKLFF	TGTGCCAGCGGCGACAGGGGGACGTTTCTGAATGAAAAACTGTTTTTT
TRBD1	TRBV20-1	.	TRBJ2-5	CSAIRGQAQYF	TGCAGTGCCATCAGGGGGCAGGCCCAGTACTTC
.	TRBV11-3	once	TRBJ1-5	CASSLTRDTYNQPQHF	TGTGCCAGCAGCTTAACCCGGGACACCTACAATCAGCCCCAGCATTTT
TRBD1	TRBV5-5	.	TRBJ2-2	CASSPRTGGDTGELFF	TGTGCCAGCAGCCCAAGAACAGGGGGCGACACCGGGGAGCTGTTTTTT
TRBD1	TRBV29-1	.	TRBJ1-1	CSAEGAVGAFF	TGCAGCGCCGAGGGGGCGGTAGGAGCTTTCTTT
TRBD2	TRBV6-6	.	TRBJ2-7	CASSYSTGSGSDEQYF	TGTGCCAGCAGTTACTCGACGGGTAGCGGGAGTGACGAGCAGTACTTC
.	TRBV9	.	TRBJ1-1	CASSVQGNQEAFF	TGTGCCAGCAGCGTGCAGGGGAATCAAGAAGCTTTCTTT
.	TRBV27	.	TRBJ1-4	CASSGGLNEKLFF	TGTGCCAGCAGTGGGGGCCTTAATGAAAAACTGTTTTTT
TRBD1	TRBV10-3	.	TRBJ2-2	CAIRLGTGYTGELFF	TGTGCCATCAGGCTCGGGACAGGATACACCGGGGAGCTGTTTTTT
.	TRBV6-5	once	TRBJ2-7	CASGGPKIYEQYF	TGTGCCAGCGGCGGGCCGAAGATCTACGAGCAGTACTTC
.	TRBV4-2	.	TRBJ2-1	CASSQDWHSAGNEQFF	TGTGCCAGCAGCCAGGATTGGCACTCGGCGGGAAATGAGCAGTTCTTC
TRBD1	TRBV9	.	TRBJ2-5	CASSEHQDRLHETQYF	TGTGCCAGCAGCGAGCACCAGGACAGGTTACACGAGACCCAGTACTTC
.	TRBV4-2	.	TRBJ1-2	CASRSSARANYGYTF	TGTGCCAGCAGATCGTCGGCCAGGGCAAACTATGGCTACACCTTC
.	TRBV9	.	TRBJ1-2	CASSVGEGMGAGGYTF	TGTGCCAGCAGCGTAGGGGAGGGGATGGGGGCTGGTGGCTACACCTTC
.	TRBV28	.	TRBJ2-1	CASSPVGVRRMDEQFF	TGTGCCAGCAGTCCCGTGGGAGTCAGACGGATGGATGAGCAGTTCTTC
.	TRBV9	.	TRBJ2-1	CASSGPGISSYNEQFF	TGTGCCAGCAGCGGGCCCGGGATTAGCTCCTACAATGAGCAGTTCTTC
.	TRBV7-3	.	TRBJ2-3	CASSPAGTDTQYF	TGTGCCAGCAGCCCCGCGGGCACAGATACGCAGTATTTT
TRBD2	TRBV9	few	TRBJ2-5	CASSPGRAKSAQYF	TGTGCCAGCAGCCCAGGGAGGGCGAAATCGGCCCAGTACTTC
TRBD1	TRBV9	.	TRBJ2-5	CASSAPGTGLGETQYF	TGTGCCAGCAGCGCACCCGGGACAGGGTTGGGGGAGACCCAGTACTTC
.	TRBV21-1	.	TRBJ2-6	CASSPYLGGPGANGLTF	TGTGCCAGCAGTCCCTACTTAGGGGGCCCTGGGGCCAACGGCCTGACTTTC
.	TRBV5-1	.	TRBJ2-5	CASSSRGETQYF	TGCGCCAGCAGCTCGAGGGGGGAGACCCAGTACTTC
TRBD2	TRBV7-2	.	TRBJ2-7	CASSSPGLADKTYEQYF	TGTGCCAGCAGCTCCCCGGGACTAGCGGATAAGACCTACGAGCAGTACTTC
TRBD2	TRBV5-6	.	TRBJ2-5	CASSGPGLAEETQYF	TGTGCCAGCAGCGGACCGGGACTAGCGGAAGAGACCCAGTACTTC
TRBD2	TRBV5-6	.	TRBJ2-3	CASSVGGDTQYF	TGTGCCAGCAGCGTCGGGGGGGATACGCAGTATTTT
TRBD1	TRBV10-3	.	TRBJ1-3	CAIGSGQYSGNTIYF	TGTGCCATCGGATCGGGACAGTACTCTGGAAACACCATATATTTT
TRBD1	TRBV9	.	TRBJ2-7	CASSPTGGTGRYNEQYF	TGTGCCAGCAGCCCGACGGGCGGGACAGGACGCTACAACGAGCAGTACTTC
TRBD1	TRBV5-1	.	TRBJ2-1	CATTGGAGNEQFF	TGCGCCACGACAGGGGGCGCCGGCAATGAGCAGTTCTTC